Each of the 32 T cell receptor beta chains below was sequenced from the same sample in a study of T cell responses to AZD1222 COVID-19 vaccine. This table comes from immunoSEQ multiplex PCR, and its TCRdb copy is limited to in-frame clones, with some not included. The sample shows 55,000 to 80,000 clones, around four fifths of them seen only once. The sequencing here drew on peripheral blood, taken on day 0 of AZD1222 vaccination. The source of these receptors is an adult in good health.

V is TRBV7-9 and J is TRBJ2-6; tentatively, D is TRBD2 (6 bases). This CDR3 comprises 18 residues. Trimming pared 2 bases from V and 2 bases from J, leaving 16 bases between. In germline, CDR1 is SEHNR, CDR2 FQNEAQ (reference sequence). CDR3 in DNA: TGTGCCAGCAGCTTACCAATTGGGGGGAACCCTGGGGCCAACGTCCTGACTTTC. As protein: CASSLPIGGNPGANVLTF.

The chain couples TRBV10-1 to TRBJ1-2, with D maybe TRBD1 (5 bases). This CDR3 comprises 13 residues. CDR1 and CDR2 (germline): WNHNN, SYGVQD (reference sequence). Trimming removed 0 bases from V and 8 bases from J, with 10 bases in between. In DNA, the CDR3 is TGCGCCAGCAGTGAGTCCAGGGTCGAGGGCTACACCTTC. This codes for CASSESRVEGYTF.

The genes are TRBV9 and TRBJ1-4; D is perhaps TRBD1 (6 bases). This CDR3 contains 16 residues. V lost 2 bases and J lost 4, with 15 bases in between. Germline loops: CDR1 SGDLS, CDR2 YYNGEE. CDR3 sequence (DNA): TGTGCCAGCAGCGTTCAAGCCGGGGGGCTTAATGAAAAACTGTTTTTT. This translates into CASSVQAGGLNEKLFF.

The chain joins TRBV10-2 to TRBJ1-2; TRBD1 matches 11 bases. J gave up 8 bases and V 6 bases, and 8 bases lay outside the gene matches. CDR1 is WSHSY and CDR2 is SAAADI in the germline V gene. The CDR3 length is 14 residues. The CDR3 loop is CASRDRGPRQGYTF. CDR3 coding DNA: TGCGCCAGCAGGGACAGGGGGCCTAGACAAGGCTACACCTTC.

This CDR3 reads CASREIAGHVEQYF. CDR3 nucleotides: TGTGCCAGCAGAGAGATAGCGGGTCATGTCGAGCAGTACTTC. The gene calls are TRBV7-9 and TRBJ2-7; 7 nucleotides match TRBD2. The CDR3 runs to 14 residues. Trimming at V came to 6 bases and at J to 6 bases, leaving 11 bases not matched to a gene. The germline CDR1 and CDR2 sequences are SEHNR and FQNEAQ (reference sequence).

The J gene is TRBJ1-5, the V gene TRBV4-3; D ambiguous. The CDR3 has 16 amino acids. Germline assignment: CDR1 LGHNA and CDR2 YSLEER. Trimming cost V 0 bases and J 0 bases, with 9 bases left between them. Here the CDR3 reads CASSQDLGPSNQPQHF. CDR3 coding DNA: TGCGCCAGCAGCCAAGATTTAGGGCCTAGCAATCAGCCCCAGCATTTT.

This rearrangement joins TRBV10-3 to TRBJ2-1; 9 bases match TRBD1. Trimming took 4 bases from V and 7 from J; bases not matched to a gene: 8. From germline, CDR1 is ENHRY and CDR2 SYGVKD. The CDR3 spans 15 residues. CDR3 sequence (DNA): TGTGCCATCAGTGCCGGGACAGGGATTGGTAATGAGCAGTTCTTC. Residues: CAISAGTGIGNEQFF.

This chain uses TRBV3-1 (or the pseudogene TRBV3-2) with TRBJ2-3; D ambiguous. The germline V gene has CDR1 LGHDT and CDR2 YNNKEL (reference sequence). V dropped 1 base and J dropped 2 bases, with 7 bases sitting between them. This CDR3 comprises 14 residues. The CDR3 loop is CASSQGVNTDTQYF. CDR3 DNA sequence: TGTGCCAGCAGCCAAGGGGTAAACACAGATACGCAGTATTTT.

Only a few counts were recorded for this clone. The genes are TRBV7-2 and TRBJ1-1, with D unresolved. V dropped 1 base and J dropped 10 bases, with 19 bases sitting between them. The CDR3 totals 15 residues. In germline, CDR1 is SGHTA, CDR2 FQGNSA. The DNA for the CDR3 is TGTGCCAGCAGCTTAGGGACTCGCACCCAAGGAAGAGCTTTCTTT. Translation gives CASSLGTRTQGRAFF.

This sequence joins TRBV5-1 and TRBJ2-1; 8 bases line up with TRBD1. With 7 bases clipped from V and 2 bases from J, the junction kept 11 bases outside the gene matches. The germline CDR1 and CDR2 sequences are SGHRS and YFSETQ. This CDR3 is built from 16 residues. This chain's CDR3 is CASGQGVLSTYNEQFF. CDR3 nucleotides: TGCGCCAGCGGACAGGGCGTCCTATCGACCTACAATGAGCAGTTCTTC.

The chain uses TRBV28 and TRBJ1-2, with D possibly being TRBD1 (5 bases). Germline V gives CDR1 MDHEN, CDR2 SYDVKM. There are 14 residues in the CDR3. Trimming pared 5 bases from V and 5 bases from J, leaving 15 bases between. The CDR3 reads CASSTSPGPYGYTF. The CDR3 DNA is TGTGCCAGCAGTACCTCTCCAGGGCCATATGGCTACACCTTC.

V is TRBV6-2 or TRBV6-3 and J is TRBJ2-7; D perhaps matches TRBD1 (5 bases). The CDR3 runs 15 residues. V dropped 0 bases and J dropped 0 bases, with 9 bases sitting between them. CDR1 and CDR2 (germline): MNHEY, SVGEGT. The CDR3 nucleotides are TGTGCCAGCAGTTACTCCAGGGAAAGCTCCTACGAGCAGTACTTC. Translating gives CASSYSRESSYEQYF.

The CDR3 DNA reads as TGTGCCTGGACCCGGGAAAAAGCATCAAGGGGCGGCTATGGCTACACCTTC. It yields the protein CAWTREKASRGGYGYTF. The V call is TRBV30, the J call TRBJ1-2; a weak D match, TRBD1 (5 bases). The ends were cut back, 4 bases at V and 4 bases at J, with 25 bases in the middle. Germline CDR1 reads GTSNPN; CDR2 reads SVGIG (reference sequence). CDR3 size: 17 residues.

The chain carries TRBV4-1 and TRBJ2-4, with D perhaps matching TRBD1 (6 bases). From germline, CDR1 is MGHRA and CDR2 YSYEKL. CDR3 size: 16 residues. Trimming removed 2 bases at V and 7 bases at J, with 18 bases between. CDR3 DNA: TGCGCCAGCAGCCAAAACAGGGCGCTAGAGTCTAACATTCAGTACTTC. Amino acid sequence: CASSQNRALESNIQYF.

This chain uses TRBV7-9 with TRBJ1-6, with D hard to call. CDR3 length: 15 amino acids. The germline gives CDR1 SEHNR, CDR2 FQNEAQ (reference sequence). V was cut by 2 bases and J by 11 bases, with 16 bases left in between. The CDR3 protein is CASSLFESDGPPLHF. Here the CDR3 DNA reads TGTGCCAGCAGCTTATTCGAATCTGATGGTCCACCCCTCCACTTT.

The chain is built from TRBV28 and TRBJ1-2; D not resolved. CDR3 size: 14 residues. With 4 bases removed from V and 2 bases from J, the gap between germline ends came to 11 bases. Germline V gives CDR1 MDHEN, CDR2 SYDVKM. The CDR3 DNA is TGTGCCAGCAGTTGGGCCCTGGGGAACTATGGCTACACCTTC. Encoded protein: CASSWALGNYGYTF.

Only one count was recorded for this clone. The DNA is left out, because the CDR3 cannot be placed on it with certainty; the CDR3 is given as TCRdb lists it. The chain employs TRBV6-2 or TRBV6-3 and TRBJ2-6. From its first to its last residue, the CDR3 has 18 amino acids. Germline V lookup: CDR1 MNHEY, CDR2 SVGEGT. CDR3 in amino acids: CASSSPAFFGSGANVLTF.

The chain is built from TRBV7-9 and TRBJ1-4; 8 bases match TRBD1. V was pared by 6 bases and J by 7 bases, with 10 bases of the junction left unmatched. This CDR3 contains 15 residues. The germline CDR1 and CDR2 sequences are SEHNR and FQNEAQ (reference sequence). In DNA, the CDR3 is TGTGCCAGCAGTTCCGGGGACAGGTGGGCTGAAAAACTGTTTTTT. Its protein is CASSSGDRWAEKLFF.

The chain employs TRBV19 and TRBJ2-1; weak D call: TRBD1 (6 bases). The CDR3 has 14 residues. Germline CDR1 reads LNHDA; CDR2 reads SQIVND (reference sequence). V was shortened by 6 bases and J by 3 bases, with 12 bases between the two germline ends. The CDR3 DNA sequence: TGTGCCAGTAGCCATGGGGGCGTCTACAATGAGCAGTTCTTC. This sequence encodes CASSHGGVYNEQFF.

This rearrangement joins TRBV19 to TRBJ1-2, with 8 nucleotides matching TRBD1. CDR1 LNHDA and CDR2 SQIVND come from the germline V gene (reference sequence). CDR3 length: 14 residues. V trimming: 10 bases; J trimming: 4 bases; junction bases outside the gene matches: 11. CDR3 DNA sequence: TGTGCCACCCAGAGAACAGGGGGGATCTATGGCTACACCTTC. This encodes CATQRTGGIYGYTF. Drawing the rest from reference TRBV19 and TRBJ1-2, the complete variable domain is DGGITQSPKYLFRKEGQNVTLSCEQNLNHDAMYWYRQDPGQGLRLIYYSQIVNDFQKGDIAEGYSVSREKKESFPLTVTSAQKNPTAFYLCATQRTGGIYGYTFGSGTRLTVV.

V is TRBV19 and J is TRBJ2-7; 7 bases fit TRBD2. Germline CDR1 and CDR2: LNHDA and SQIVND (reference sequence). The CDR3 loop spans 14 amino acids. After removal of 6 bases from V and 5 bases from J, the junction contained 10 bases not matched to a gene. The CDR3 DNA sequence: TGTGCCAGTAGCCCCGGGACTATTGGAGACGAGCAGTACTTC. It encodes CASSPGTIGDEQYF.

J is TRBJ1-5 and V is TRBV19; D gene ambiguous. V was shortened by 6 bases and J by 11 bases, with 11 bases between the two germline ends. Germline values: CDR1 LNHDA, CDR2 SQIVND (reference sequence). The CDR3 has 11 amino acids. The CDR3 here is CASSERRAQHF. In DNA, the CDR3 is TGTGCCAGTAGCGAACGTCGGGCCCAGCATTTT.

The genes are TRBV5-4 and TRBJ2-7; 7 bases map to TRBD2. This CDR3 region has 16 residues. Germline trimming cut 10 bases from V and 2 bases from J; bases unmatched to any gene: 18. Looked up from germline, CDR1 is SGHNT and CDR2 is YYREEE (reference sequence). The CDR3 loop is CAVRAGVGVETYEQYF. The CDR3 DNA follows: TGTGCCGTTCGCGCGGGGGTCGGCGTCGAAACCTACGAGCAGTACTTC.

The V gene is TRBV30, the J gene TRBJ1-4; no firm D call. Germline lookup yields CDR1 GTSNPN and CDR2 SVGIG (reference sequence). The CDR3 runs 17 residues. The V gene lost 3 bases and the J gene lost 4 bases, with 21 bases spanning the gap. The CDR3 loop is CAWSPTPDGNRNEKLFF. CDR3 sequence (DNA): TGTGCCTGGAGCCCCACGCCTGACGGTAATCGTAATGAAAAACTGTTTTTT.

The chain employs TRBV30 and TRBJ1-1; D remains ambiguous. Germline assignment: CDR1 GTSNPN and CDR2 SVGIG (reference sequence). V was trimmed by 5 bases and J by 2 bases, leaving 6 bases between them. The CDR3 loop spans 11 amino acids. CDR3 DNA sequence: TGTGCCTGGGGTTTCAACACTGAAGCTTTCTTT. It translates to CAWGFNTEAFF.

J is TRBJ1-2 and V is TRBV28; D call uncertain. The CDR3 is 14 residues long. V shed 6 bases and J shed 4 bases, with 15 bases lying between them. CDR1 is MDHEN and CDR2 is SYDVKM in the germline V gene. CDR3: CASRGGDVIYGYTF. The CDR3 bases are TGTGCCAGCAGGGGCGGTGACGTGATCTATGGCTACACCTTC.

The rearrangement uses TRBV28 and TRBJ2-5; TRBD2 matches 7 bases. The CDR3 has 14 amino acids. In germline, CDR1 is MDHEN, CDR2 SYDVKM. Losses at the gene ends were 7 bases for V and 5 bases for J; bases not matched to a gene: 10. This CDR3 reads CASTKAVGGETQYF. The DNA for the CDR3 is TGTGCCAGCACCAAGGCGGTCGGGGGGGAGACCCAGTACTTC.

This rearrangement joins TRBV27 to TRBJ2-7, with 9 bases that match TRBD2. The J segment lost 2 bases and the V segment lost 2 bases, leaving 1 base of the junction unmatched. Looked up from germline, CDR1 is MNHEY and CDR2 is SMNVEV (reference sequence). The CDR3 spans 14 residues. The CDR3 region is CASSLAGGPYEQYF. The CDR3 bases are TGTGCCAGCAGTTTAGCGGGAGGGCCCTACGAGCAGTACTTC.

This clone turned up a few times. CDR3 residues: CATCRDRVTEAFF. DNA for the CDR3: TGTGCCACCTGCCGGGACAGGGTCACTGAAGCTTTCTTT. The chain couples TRBV28 to TRBJ1-1; 9 nucleotides line up with TRBD1. After removal of 10 bases from V and 4 bases from J, the junction contained 7 bases not matched to a gene. Germline-derived CDR1 and CDR2 are MDHEN and SYDVKM. The length of the CDR3 is 13 residues.

This rearrangement joins TRBV15 to TRBJ2-7; D is possibly TRBD1 (6 bases). The germline gives CDR1 LNHNV, CDR2 YYDKDF (reference sequence). Trimming removed 7 bases from V and 5 bases from J, with 12 bases in between. The CDR3 is 12 residues long. The CDR3 is CATKNRADEQYF. CDR3 nucleotide sequence: TGTGCCACCAAGAACAGGGCCGACGAGCAGTACTTC.

The rearrangement uses TRBV11-2 and TRBJ1-4, with D maybe TRBD1 (5 bases). V shed 1 base and J shed 4 bases, with 10 bases lying between them. The CDR3 runs 15 residues. Germline V gives CDR1 SGHAT, CDR2 FQNNGV. The CDR3 here is CASSLAAGSNEKLFF. In DNA form, the CDR3 reads TGTGCCAGCAGCTTAGCGGCAGGGAGTAATGAAAAACTGTTTTTT.

This clone has more than one count but fewer than ten. V gene TRBV28 combines with J gene TRBJ1-5, with TRBD1 identical over 7 bases. The CDR3 consists of 16 residues. V gave up 5 bases and J gave up 1 base; unmatched junction bases: 8. Germline V gene sequence: CDR1 MDHEN, CDR2 SYDVKM. This CDR3 reads CASSTLDRASNQPQHF. In DNA, the CDR3 is TGTGCCAGCAGTACTCTAGACAGGGCCAGCAATCAGCCCCAGCATTTT.